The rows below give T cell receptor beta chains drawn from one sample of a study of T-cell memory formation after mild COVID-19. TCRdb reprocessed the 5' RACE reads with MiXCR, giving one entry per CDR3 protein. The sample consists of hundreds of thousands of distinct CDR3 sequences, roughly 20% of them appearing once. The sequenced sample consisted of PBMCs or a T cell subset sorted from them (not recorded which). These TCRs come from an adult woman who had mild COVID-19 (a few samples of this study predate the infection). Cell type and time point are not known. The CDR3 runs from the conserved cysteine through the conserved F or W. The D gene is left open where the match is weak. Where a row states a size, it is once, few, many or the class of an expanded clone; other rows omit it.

DNA: TGTGCCAGCAGCTTAGTAGGCAGGGACGGGGGGTATCAGCCCCAGCATTTT
CDR3: CASSLVGRDGGYQPQHF
J: TRBJ1-5
D: -
V: TRBV7-2
size: -

DNA: TGTGCCAGCAGCTTAGACGGAAATAAGAACACTGAAGCTTTCTTT
CDR3: CASSLDGNKNTEAFF
J: TRBJ1-1
D: -
V: TRBV7-9
size: -

DNA: TGTGCCAGCAGCCCTCCCAGCGTTTACGAGCAGTACTTC
CDR3: CASSPPSVYEQYF
J: TRBJ2-7
D: -
V: TRBV11-2
size: -

DNA: TGTGCCAGCACAAGAGGGGACAGATACACAGATACGCAGTATTTT
CDR3: CASTRGDRYTDTQYF
J: TRBJ2-3
D: TRBD1
V: TRBV12-3/TRBV12-4
size: few

DNA: TGTGCCAGCAGTTTAACCAGCCTAAGTGGTTACGAGCAGTACTTC
CDR3: CASSLTSLSGYEQYF
J: TRBJ2-7
D: -
V: TRBV27
size: many

DNA: TGCGCCAGCAGCCAAGGAGGTGGGTCTGAAGCTTTCTTT
CDR3: CASSQGGGSEAFF
J: TRBJ1-1
D: -
V: TRBV4-3
size: few

DNA: TGTGCCAGCAGCCCGCTAGCGGAATGGGGAGATACGCAGTATTTT
CDR3: CASSPLAEWGDTQYF
J: TRBJ2-3
D: TRBD2
V: TRBV11-2
size: many

DNA: TGTGCCAGCTCCCAGAGGGGGGTCGCCCAGTACTTC
CDR3: CASSQRGVAQYF
J: TRBJ2-5
D: -
V: TRBV12-3/TRBV12-4
size: -

DNA: TGCAGCGTTGAAGAAGGGCCAGGGCTAGAGACCCAGTACTTC
CDR3: CSVEEGPGLETQYF
J: TRBJ2-5
D: -
V: TRBV29-1
size: -

DNA: TGTGCCAGCAGCGTAAGTCCGAGCGGAACGCAGTATTTT
CDR3: CASSVSPSGTQYF
J: TRBJ2-3
D: -
V: TRBV9
size: once

DNA: TGTGCCAGCAGCTCACCCCCAGGGGCCAACGTCCTGACTTTC
CDR3: CASSSPPGANVLTF
J: TRBJ2-6
D: -
V: TRBV7-2
size: -

DNA: TGTGCCAGCAGTGATAGCGGGGGAGCCACAGATACGCAGTATTTT
CDR3: CASSDSGGATDTQYF
J: TRBJ2-3
D: TRBD2
V: TRBV6-4
size: -

DNA: TGTGCCAGTCACGGCGGGGGCAATCAGCCCCAGCATTTT
CDR3: CASHGGGNQPQHF
J: TRBJ1-5
D: -
V: TRBV19
size: -

DNA: TGTGCCAGCAGGCTGGGTCGTGCGAGACGGGAAGACACAGATACGCAGTATTTT
CDR3: CASRLGRARREDTDTQYF
J: TRBJ2-3
D: -
V: TRBV6-5
size: few

DNA: TGCGCCAGCAGGGAACCGACGGCAGAAGCTTTCTTT
CDR3: CASREPTAEAFF
J: TRBJ1-1
D: -
V: TRBV5-1
size: -

DNA: TGTGCCAGCAGCCCCAATTCGGGGGCCCTCTATGGCTACACCTTC
CDR3: CASSPNSGALYGYTF
J: TRBJ1-2
D: -
V: TRBV12-3/TRBV12-4
size: few

DNA: TGTGCCAGCAGCTTAGACAGTGGCCTCTACGAGCAGTACTTC
CDR3: CASSLDSGLYEQYF
J: TRBJ2-7
D: -
V: TRBV7-2
size: -

DNA: TGTGCCAGCAGTTTTTCTGGGGATCAGCCCCAGCATTTT
CDR3: CASSFSGDQPQHF
J: TRBJ1-5
D: -
V: TRBV12-3/TRBV12-4
size: many

DNA: TGTGCCAGCAGGGAGACAGGGGCGGACTATGGCTACACCTTC
CDR3: CASRETGADYGYTF
J: TRBJ1-2
D: TRBD1
V: TRBV5-8
size: -

DNA: TGTGCCAGCAGCCTCGCAGGGGGGCAACCCACTGAAGCTTTCTTT
CDR3: CASSLAGGQPTEAFF
J: TRBJ1-1
D: TRBD1
V: TRBV7-9
size: -

DNA: TGTGCCAGCAGCTTAATCAGGGGTAGGAATTCACCCCTCCACTTT
CDR3: CASSLIRGRNSPLHF
J: TRBJ1-6
D: -
V: TRBV11-2
size: -

DNA: TGCGCCAGCAGCCAAGTAAAAAACTCCCCTGAAGCTTTCTTT
CDR3: CASSQVKNSPEAFF
J: TRBJ1-1
D: -
V: TRBV4-1
size: -